These T cell receptor beta chains were read from a single sample in a study of control samples from healthy donors and cancer patients. Produced via immunoSEQ multiplex PCR; TCRdb's table is partial and in-frame only. The sample lists tens of thousands of clones; nearly 90% were seen once. Sequencing was carried out using blood. The receptor source for this set is a man aged 45-65 years in good health. The CDR3 runs from the conserved cysteine through the conserved F or W. A D gene is named only where the DNA matches it firmly. The size of a clone is reported for some rows only, either as once, few or many, or as a class for expanded clones.

clone_size j_call d_call v_call cdr3_nt cdr3_aa
- TRBJ2-5 - TRBV15 TGTGCCACCAGCAGAGATAGGGCAGCACAAGAGACCCAGTACTTC CATSRDRAAQETQYF
- TRBJ1-5 TRBD1 TRBV6-5 TGTGCCAGCAGTTACTATCGGACAGGGGATCAGCCCCAGCATTTT CASSYYRTGDQPQHF
- TRBJ2-1 - TRBV5-8 TGTGCCAGCAGCTTGGTCGGGGGCCCCTACAATGAGCAGTTCTTC CASSLVGGPYNEQFF
- TRBJ2-5 TRBD2 TRBV5-1 TGCGCCAGCAGCCTTCCGACTAGCGGGGAGGAAGAGACCCAGTACTTC CASSLPTSGEEETQYF
- TRBJ2-1 - TRBV7-2 TGTGCCAGCAGCTTAGCTATCAACTACAATGAGCAGTTCTTC CASSLAINYNEQFF
- TRBJ2-7 - TRBV11-2 TGTGCCAGCAGCCAAGCCCCGGTTGACTACGAGCAGTACTTC CASSQAPVDYEQYF
- TRBJ2-1 TRBD2 TRBV7-8 TGTGCCAGCAGCTTAAACCCCCGGGGACTAGTAGACCCAGAGCAGTTCTTC CASSLNPRGLVDPEQFF
- TRBJ2-1 - TRBV5-1 TGCGCCAGCAGCTTGGAGGCAGGTTACAATGAGCAGTTCTTC CASSLEAGYNEQFF
- TRBJ1-3 - TRBV5-1 TGCGCCAGCAGCTTGGAAGGCCCTTCTGGAAACACCATATATTTT CASSLEGPSGNTIYF
- TRBJ2-1 - TRBV29-1 TGCAGCGTTGGCGAAGTGGGTCCCCCCTACAATGAGCAGTTCTTC CSVGEVGPPYNEQFF
- TRBJ1-5 - TRBV6-5 TGTGCCACCTCTCCCCCGGGTCCTAATCAGCCCCAGCATTTT CATSPPGPNQPQHF
once TRBJ2-1 TRBD2 TRBV29-1 TGCAGCGTTGTTGCGGGGGGAACCAATGAGCAGTTCTTC CSVVAGGTNEQFF
- TRBJ2-1 - TRBV29-1 TGCAGCGTTGGGGCGGAGGGGGGGCGTGTCGGGCAGTTCTTC CSVGAEGGRVGQFF
- TRBJ2-2 - TRBV7-7 TGTGCCAGCAGCTTAGTTGCGGGGAACACCGGGGAGCTGTTTTTT CASSLVAGNTGELFF
- TRBJ2-6 - TRBV21-1 TGTGCCAGGCCTCTTCGACAGGGGCCTAGATCTGGGGCCAACGTCCTGACTTTC CARPLRQGPRSGANVLTF
- TRBJ2-7 TRBD1 TRBV9 TGTGCCAGCAGCGTAGGGCAGGGGGCTTACGAGCAGTACTTC CASSVGQGAYEQYF
- TRBJ2-7 - TRBV25-1 TGTGCCAGCAGTGAACTGGGGAGGAACTACGAGCAGTACTTC CASSELGRNYEQYF
- TRBJ1-4 TRBD1 TRBV20-1 TGCAGTGCTAGTAGGGACAGGGTACGGTTTGCAACTAATGAAAAACTGTTTTTT CSASRDRVRFATNEKLFF
- TRBJ2-5 - TRBV5-8 TGTGCCAGCACCCTGACTAGCCAAGAGACCCAGTACTTC CASTLTSQETQYF
- TRBJ2-5 - TRBV10-2 TGCGCCAGCAGTGGGGCCGAGGGGGAGACCCAGTACTTC CASSGAEGETQYF
once TRBJ1-4 TRBD1 TRBV4-2 TGTGCCAGCAGCCAAGGGGACAGGGGGGATGAGAAACTGTTTTTT CASSQGDRGDEKLFF
- TRBJ1-4 - TRBV25-1 TGTGCCAGCAGTGCGCCCGGCAGTAATGAAAAACTGTTTTTT CASSAPGSNEKLFF
- TRBJ1-1 - TRBV29-1 TGCAGCGTCCGGAGGGCAATGAACACTGAAGCTTTCTTT CSVRRAMNTEAFF
- TRBJ2-3 TRBD2 TRBV3-1/TRBV3-2 TGTGCCAGCAGGCCACTAGCGGGGGCGGATACGCAGTATTTT CASRPLAGADTQYF
- TRBJ1-3 - TRBV12-3/TRBV12-4 TGTGCCAGCAGCGAGGGGTACGGAAACACCATATATTTT CASSEGYGNTIYF
- TRBJ2-7 - TRBV5-6 TGTGCCAGCAGCTTGGGACTCCACGAGCAGTACTTC CASSLGLHEQYF
- TRBJ1-1 TRBD1 TRBV11-2 TGTGCCAGCAGCTCACGGACAGGGCCTCTGAACACTGAAGCTTTCTTT CASSSRTGPLNTEAFF
once TRBJ1-5 - TRBV30 TGTGCCTGGAGCTTACTTAGCAATCAGCCCCAGCATTTT CAWSLLSNQPQHF
- TRBJ2-1 - TRBV18 TGTGCCAGCTCACAATGGAACGACTACAATGAGCAGTTCTTC CASSQWNDYNEQFF
- TRBJ1-5 - TRBV12-5 TGTGCTAGTGGTTTGGGCTTACAGGGACGCAATCAGCCCCAGCATTTT CASGLGLQGRNQPQHF
- TRBJ2-2 - TRBV30 TGTGCCTGGAGTATAGGTGAAGAGTCCGGGGAGCTGTTTTTT CAWSIGEESGELFF
- TRBJ2-7 - TRBV19 TGTGCCAGTAGTATATCGGACCTCCCCAGGTACGAGCAGTACTTC CASSISDLPRYEQYF
- TRBJ1-1 TRBD1 TRBV6-5 TGTGCCAGCAGTCGGACAGGCGGCGCTGAAGCTTTCTTT CASSRTGGAEAFF
few TRBJ1-2 - TRBV19 TGTGCCAGTAGTATCCTAGGGGGAGGCTATGGCTACACCTTC CASSILGGGYGYTF
- TRBJ1-4 TRBD1 TRBV28 TGTGCCAGCAGTTTCTTACAGGGGAAAAAACTGTTTTTT CASSFLQGKKLFF
- TRBJ2-1 - TRBV12-3/TRBV12-4 TGTGCCAGCAGTTTAGGGGATGGGGGGTCGCAGTTCTTC CASSLGDGGSQFF
- TRBJ1-6 - TRBV24-1 TGTGCCACCAGTGATTTGTCTCGGTTCGAGAGAACAGGTTCTTTTTCACCCCTCCACTTT CATSDLSRFERTGSFSPLHF
- TRBJ2-1 TRBD2 TRBV2 TGTGCCAGCAGTGAAGGAATAGCGGGGGACCACTACAATGAGCAGTTCTTC CASSEGIAGDHYNEQFF
- TRBJ1-1 - TRBV6-5 TGTGCCAGCAAGGAGGGAATGAACACTGAAGCTTTCTTT CASKEGMNTEAFF
once TRBJ2-7 - TRBV30 TGTGCCTGGAGTGTATCTACCTCGAACTACGAGCAGTACTTC CAWSVSTSNYEQYF
- TRBJ2-1 TRBD1 TRBV3-1/TRBV3-2 TGTGCCAGCAGTTTTCTCCAGGGGGCTCCCTACAATGAGCAGTTCTTC CASSFLQGAPYNEQFF
- TRBJ2-7 - TRBV11-2 TGTGCCAGCATCCCAATTGGGGGTCAGGGTCGTCACTTC CASIPIGGQGRHF
- TRBJ2-5 TRBD2 TRBV27 TGTGCCAGCAGTTTCCTACCTAGCGGGGTGCCAAGGGTGACCCAGTACTTC CASSFLPSGVPRVTQYF
- TRBJ1-2 - TRBV19 TGTGCCAGTAGTAATCTTGGGGGGCTGGATGGCTACACCTTC CASSNLGGLDGYTF
- TRBJ1-2 - TRBV5-4 TGTGCCAGCAGCTATCGACAGGCACCCACCTATGGCTACACCTTC CASSYRQAPTYGYTF
- TRBJ2-2 - TRBV11-3 TGTGCCAGCAGCCGTGACAGGCCTCCGAACACCGGGGAGCTGTTTTTT CASSRDRPPNTGELFF
- TRBJ1-5 - TRBV28 TGTGCCAGCCGGCGCCCGGGGGCTCCCCAGCATTTT CASRRPGAPQHF
once TRBJ2-1 - TRBV5-1 TGCGCCAGCAGCTTCCGCGTTAGCTCCTACAATGAGCAGTTCTTC CASSFRVSSYNEQFF